The 21 T cell receptor beta chains given below trace back to one sample, sequenced in a study of blood T cell repertoires in COVID-19. TCRdb's table, derived via immunoSEQ multiplex PCR, lists solely in-frame clones and lacks some. The sample yields roughly 69,000 clones, about 86% seen once. Sequencing input: peripheral blood. The receptors stem from a human donor in a cohort sampled during active COVID-19.

The genes are TRBV25-1 and TRBJ2-1, with TRBD2 matching over 11 bases. This CDR3 region has 16 residues. Germline assignment: CDR1 MGHDK and CDR2 SYGVNS. V was clipped by 4 bases and J by 8 bases; unmatched bases: 10. CDR3 loop: CASSVLRTSGSDEQFF. CDR3 nucleotides: TGTGCCAGCAGTGTTCTCCGGACTAGCGGGTCGGATGAGCAGTTCTTC.

Notes on this clone: Other DNA sequences in this sample translate to the same CDR3. The chain carries TRBV7-2 and TRBJ1-2; a possible D gene is TRBD1 (6 bases). V gave up 0 bases and J gave up 2 bases, with 10 bases separating them. The germline gives CDR1 SGHTA, CDR2 FQGNSA. The CDR3 totals 15 residues. Written as DNA, the CDR3 is TGTGCCAGCAGCTTAGCCGGAACAGGGAACTATGGCTACACCTTC. Its translation is CASSLAGTGNYGYTF.

The chain couples TRBV24-1 to TRBJ1-2; D gene unclear. Germline V gene sequence: CDR1 KGHDR, CDR2 SFDVKD. CDR3 length: 16 residues. V was pared by 8 bases and J by 1 base, with 19 bases between. CDR3 in amino acids: CATKGRRNVVNYGYTF. The CDR3 coding sequence is TGTGCCACCAAAGGACGGAGGAACGTGGTTAACTATGGCTACACCTTC.

This clone was recorded a few times. CDR3 bases: TGTGCCAGCAGCTTGTGGGGGCAAAGGGTGGGAAGTTTCGGCTACACCTTC. This codes for CASSLWGQRVGSFGYTF. This chain uses TRBV5-6 with TRBJ1-2, with D possibly TRBD1 on 6 matching bases. There are 17 residues in the CDR3. Between the trimmed V and J ends, which lost 1 base and 8 bases, there was a span of 24 bases. Per the germline V gene, CDR1 is SGHDT and CDR2 is YYEEEE.

The genes are TRBV28 and TRBJ1-1; D gene ambiguous. In germline, CDR1 is MDHEN, CDR2 SYDVKM. This CDR3 contains 14 residues. Between the trimmed V and J ends, which lost 3 bases and 11 bases, there was a span of 19 bases. The CDR3 DNA reads as TGTGCCAGCAGTTTCGTTCTATCGGGAGGAGTTGCTTTCTTT. Translated, it gives CASSFVLSGGVAFF.

The gene calls are TRBV28 and TRBJ2-1; 8 bases are shared with TRBD2. The CDR3 is 14 residues long. V lost 5 bases, J lost 10 bases, and 10 bases stayed unmatched. Germline V gene data show CDR1 as MDHEN and CDR2 as SYDVKM. The CDR3 spells CASSPPRGAREQFF. The CDR3 region has the DNA TGTGCCAGCAGTCCCCCGCGGGGGGCGAGAGAGCAGTTCTTC.

V and J are TRBV19 and TRBJ2-1; D is perhaps TRBD2 (6 bases). Trimming left V 7 bases short and J 2 bases short, with 18 bases between. The germline CDR1 and CDR2 sequences are LNHDA and SQIVND (reference sequence). The CDR3 runs 16 residues. The CDR3 coding sequence is TGTGCCAGTACCCCGGGAGCCAGCCTTCCCTACAATGAGCAGTTCTTC. It is translated as CASTPGASLPYNEQFF.

A word on this clone: At one end the junction does not follow the germline gene, possibly because of a read error. This sample also contains other DNA sequences that code for the same CDR3. This rearrangement joins TRBV28 to TRBJ2-7; 9 bases are shared with TRBD1. The CDR3 is 13 residues long. Germline V gene sequence: CDR1 MDHEN, CDR2 SYDVKM. CDR3 DNA: TGTGCCAGCGGGGGACAGGGTTCGCACGAACAGTACTTC. Its protein product is CASGGQGSHEQYF.

This chain links TRBV5-1 with TRBJ1-2, with D maybe TRBD1 (5 bases). Trimming removed 2 bases at V and 7 bases at J, with 9 bases between. The CDR3 covers 12 residues. CDR1 is SGHRS, CDR2 YFSETQ, per germline. Written as DNA, the CDR3 is TGCGCCAGCAGCTTCGAAGGGGCTGGCTACACCTTC. Its translation is CASSFEGAGYTF. The whole variable domain, filled in from reference TRBV5-1 and TRBJ1-2, reads KAGVTQTPRYLIKTRGQQVTLSCSPISGHRSVSWYQQTPGQGLQFLFEYFSETQRNKGNFPGRFSGRQFSNSRSEMNVSTLELGDSALYLCASSFEGAGYTFGSGTRLTVV.

This sequence joins TRBV28 and TRBJ1-6; D is perhaps TRBD1 (6 bases). This CDR3 has 17 residues. Germline V gives CDR1 MDHEN, CDR2 SYDVKM. Trimming left V 4 bases short and J 5 bases short, with 18 bases between. The CDR3 here is CASSYPRQGSDNSPLHF. DNA of the CDR3: TGTGCCAGCAGTTATCCCCGGCAGGGGTCGGATAATTCACCCCTCCACTTT. The whole variable domain, remainder taken from reference TRBV28 and TRBJ1-6, is DVKVTQSSRYLVKRTGEKVFLECVQDMDHENMFWYRQDPGLGLRLIYFSYDVKMKEKGDIPEGYSVSREKKERFSLILESASTNQTSMYLCASSYPRQGSDNSPLHFGNGTRLTVT.

The chain is built from TRBV2 and TRBJ1-2; no clear D gene. The CDR3 contains 17 residues. V lost 6 bases, J lost 0 bases, and 20 bases lay in between. Germline CDR1 reads SNHLY; CDR2 reads FYNNEI. Here the CDR3 DNA reads TGTGCCAGCAGCAAGACGGGTTTACCAGCCTCTAACTATGGCTACACCTTC. Amino acid sequence: CASSKTGLPASNYGYTF.

V is TRBV10-1 and J is TRBJ2-1; 14 nucleotides line up with TRBD2. The junction had 7 bases not matched to a gene; V was cut back by 5 bases and J by 7 bases. Germline CDR1 reads WNHNN; CDR2 reads SYGVQD (reference sequence). The CDR3 runs to 16 residues. The CDR3, as DNA: TGCGCCAGCAGTAGACTAGCGGGAGGGGGTTTAAATGAGCAGTTCTTC. Its translation is CASSRLAGGGLNEQFF.

The chain is built from TRBV18 and TRBJ2-7; TRBD1 aligns across 7 bases. Trimming took 4 bases from V and 1 from J; bases not matched to a gene: 1. The CDR3 has 13 residues. Germline CDR1 and CDR2: KGHSH and LQKENI. DNA of the CDR3: TGTGCCAGCTCACAGGACAGGTCCTACGAGCAGTACTTC. As protein: CASSQDRSYEQYF. The full variable domain, rest sourced from reference TRBV18 and TRBJ2-7, is NAGVMQNPRHLVRRRGQEARLRCSPMKGHSHVYWYRQLPEEGLKFMVYLQKENIIDESGMPKERFSAEFPKEGPSILRIQQVVRGDSAAYFCASSQDRSYEQYFGPGTRLTVT.

The V call is TRBV5-1, the J call TRBJ1-4; 10 bases agree with TRBD1. The ends lost 3 bases at V and 4 bases at J; junction bases unmatched: 12. Germline lookup yields CDR1 SGHRS and CDR2 YFSETQ. There are 18 residues in the CDR3. The CDR3 loop reads CASSYQTGGLVNNEKLFF. CDR3 DNA sequence: TGCGCCAGCAGCTACCAGACAGGGGGCTTAGTAAATAATGAAAAACTGTTTTTT.

The chain combines TRBV14 with TRBJ1-2, with 8 bases lining up with TRBD1. Germline V CDR1 and CDR2: SGHDN, FVKESK. This CDR3 comprises 14 residues. V trimming: 5 bases; J trimming: 8 bases; junction bases outside the gene matches: 10. CDR3 loop: CASSSSRGRGGYTF. CDR3 nucleotides: TGTGCCAGCAGCTCTTCCAGGGGGCGTGGGGGCTACACCTTC.

The chain carries TRBV9 and TRBJ2-7; maybe TRBD2 (6 bases). Germline CDR1 and CDR2: SGDLS and YYNGEE. This CDR3 is built from 14 residues. Trimming removed 0 bases from V and 6 bases from J, with 13 bases in between. CDR3 amino acids: CASSVGGGRLEQYF. CDR3 sequence (DNA): TGTGCCAGCAGCGTAGGTGGAGGGAGGCTCGAGCAGTACTTC.

The chain uses TRBV7-9 and TRBJ2-7; D might be TRBD2 (6 bases). Germline V CDR1 and CDR2: SEHNR, FQNEAQ (reference sequence). This CDR3 region has 16 residues. Trimming took off 1 base at V and 6 bases at J, with 19 bases between the two ends. The CDR3 is CASSLVGQLKTSEQYF. The CDR3 DNA is TGTGCCAGCAGCTTAGTCGGTCAATTGAAGACTAGCGAGCAGTACTTC.

In the case of this clone: Other DNA sequences within the sample encode an identical CDR3. V and J are TRBV5-1 and TRBJ2-7; perhaps TRBD1 as D (6 bases). V was shortened by 0 bases and J by 3 bases, with 7 bases between the two germline ends. The CDR3 is 13 residues long. Germline V lookup: CDR1 SGHRS, CDR2 YFSETQ. The CDR3, as DNA: TGCGCCAGCAGCTTGGTAGGGGGCTACGAGCAGTACTTC. It yields the protein CASSLVGGYEQYF.

The V and J genes are TRBV7-2 and TRBJ2-7; 13 bases are a match to TRBD2. The CDR3 loop spans 16 amino acids. V was pared by 3 bases and J by 4 bases, with 6 bases of the junction left unmatched. CDR1 and CDR2 (germline): SGHTA, FQGNSA. The CDR3 sequence: CASSFVTSGRMYEQYF. In nucleotides, the CDR3 is TGTGCCAGCAGCTTCGTGACTAGCGGGAGGATGTACGAGCAGTACTTC. Combining the CDR3 with reference TRBV7-2 and TRBJ2-7 gives the whole variable domain GAGVSQSPSNKVTEKGKDVELRCDPISGHTALYWYRQSLGQGLEFLIYFQGNSAPDKSGLPSDRFSAERTGGSVSTLTIQRTQQEDSAVYLCASSFVTSGRMYEQYFGPGTRLTVT.

V usage is TRBV6-5 and J usage is TRBJ1-3; TRBD1 might be the D (5 bases). Trimming stripped 7 bases from V and 0 bases from J, with 13 bases between. Germline lookup yields CDR1 MNHEY and CDR2 SVGAGI. The CDR3 runs to 15 residues. The CDR3 loop is CASIGAGHSGNTIYF. The CDR3 DNA follows: TGTGCCAGCATAGGAGCAGGGCACTCTGGAAACACCATATATTTT.

J is TRBJ2-1 and V is TRBV6-2 or TRBV6-3, with 9 bases that match TRBD1. This CDR3 contains 17 residues. Germline CDR1 reads MNHEY; CDR2 reads SVGEGT. The V segment lost 4 bases and the J segment 7 bases; nucleotides outside the gene matches: 14. CDR3 residues: CASSFDTGGSWSNEQFF. The CDR3 nucleotides are TGTGCCAGCAGTTTCGATACAGGGGGCAGTTGGTCGAATGAGCAGTTCTTC.